The present entry profiles one TCR beta chain with its context. Its specificity is unknown. V lost 3 bases to trimming and J lost 4 bases; unmatched junction nucleotides: 5. The CDR3 loop spans 15 amino acids. The germline V gene encodes CDR1 MDHEN and CDR2 SYDVKM. The sample originates from a study of cytomegalovirus exposure and HLA in healthy donors. The study's findings and limits: Reportedly, diagnosis of cytomegalovirus status by the classifier showed high specificity and sensitivity.

Amplification used 60 Vbeta primers and 13 Jbeta primers. Assay: immunoSEQ multiplex PCR; the TCRdb copy retains only in-frame clones and omits some. The data hold 130,000 or so clones, with more than 70% observed a single time. The sequence came from a woman aged 60-75 years in good health and CMV-seronegative. Sample: PBMCs. This chain links TRBV28 with TRBJ2-3; the match to TRBD2 covers 9 bases. CDR3 in DNA: TGTGCCAGCAGTTTGCAGGGACTAGCCGCAGATACGCAGTATTTT. Its protein is CASSLQGLAADTQYF.